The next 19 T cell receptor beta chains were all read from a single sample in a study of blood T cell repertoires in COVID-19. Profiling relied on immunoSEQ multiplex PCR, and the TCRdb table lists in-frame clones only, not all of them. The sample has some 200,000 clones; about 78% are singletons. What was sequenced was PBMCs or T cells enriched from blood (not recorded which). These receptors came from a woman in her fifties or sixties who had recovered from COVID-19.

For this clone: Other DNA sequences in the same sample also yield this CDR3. In DNA form, the CDR3 reads TGTGCCAGCAGCCGGTATGGCTACACCTTC. It yields the protein CASSRYGYTF. The chain combines TRBV28 with TRBJ1-2; no clear D gene. The CDR3 spans 10 residues. CDR1 is MDHEN and CDR2 is SYDVKM in the germline V gene. The V end lost 6 bases, the J end lost 5 bases, and 4 bases lay between the germline ends.

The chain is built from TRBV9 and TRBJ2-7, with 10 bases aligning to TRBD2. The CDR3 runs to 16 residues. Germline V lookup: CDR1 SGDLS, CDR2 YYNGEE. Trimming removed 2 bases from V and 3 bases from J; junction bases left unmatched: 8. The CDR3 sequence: CASSVALAGEGYEQYF. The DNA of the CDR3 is TGTGCCAGCAGCGTTGCCCTAGCGGGGGAGGGCTACGAGCAGTACTTC.

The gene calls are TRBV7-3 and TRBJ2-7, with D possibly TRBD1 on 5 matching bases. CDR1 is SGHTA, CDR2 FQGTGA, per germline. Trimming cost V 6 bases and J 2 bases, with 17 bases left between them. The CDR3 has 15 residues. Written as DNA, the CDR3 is TGTGCCAGCAGGGTCAGGGTGTCGGAAACCTACGAGCAGTACTTC. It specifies CASRVRVSETYEQYF.

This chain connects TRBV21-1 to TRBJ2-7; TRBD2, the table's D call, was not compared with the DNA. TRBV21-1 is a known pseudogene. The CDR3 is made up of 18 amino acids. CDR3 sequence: CASSKMWTSGRAYYEQYF. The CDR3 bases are TGTGCCAGCAGCAAAATGTGGACTAGCGGGAGGGCCTATTACGAGCAGTACTTC.

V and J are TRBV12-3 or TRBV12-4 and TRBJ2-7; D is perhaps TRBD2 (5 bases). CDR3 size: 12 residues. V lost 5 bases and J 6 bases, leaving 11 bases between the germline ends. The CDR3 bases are TGTGCCAGCAGTCCACTAGATCTCGAGCAGTACTTC. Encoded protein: CASSPLDLEQYF.

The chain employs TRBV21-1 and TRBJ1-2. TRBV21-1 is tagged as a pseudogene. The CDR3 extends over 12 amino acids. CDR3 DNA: TGTGCCAGCAGCAAAGTACGGTATGGCTACACCTTC. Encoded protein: CASSKVRYGYTF.

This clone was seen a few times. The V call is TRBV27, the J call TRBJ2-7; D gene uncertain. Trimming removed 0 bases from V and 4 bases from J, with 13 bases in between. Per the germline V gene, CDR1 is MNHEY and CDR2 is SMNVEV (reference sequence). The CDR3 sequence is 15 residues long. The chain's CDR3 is CASSLSPGRPYEQYF. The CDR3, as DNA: TGTGCCAGCAGTTTATCGCCGGGTCGCCCGTACGAGCAGTACTTC.

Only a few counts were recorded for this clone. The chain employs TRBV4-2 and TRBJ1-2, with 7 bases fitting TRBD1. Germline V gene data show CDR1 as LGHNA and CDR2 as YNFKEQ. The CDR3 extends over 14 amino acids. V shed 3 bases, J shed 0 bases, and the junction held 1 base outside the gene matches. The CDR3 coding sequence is TGTGCCAGCAGCCATGGGACAGCTAACTATGGCTACACCTTC. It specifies CASSHGTANYGYTF.

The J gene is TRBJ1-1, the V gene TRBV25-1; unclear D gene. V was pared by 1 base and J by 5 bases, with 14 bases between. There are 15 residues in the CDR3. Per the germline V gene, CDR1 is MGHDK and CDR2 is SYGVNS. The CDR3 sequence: CASSESKQVWTEAFF. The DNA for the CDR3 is TGTGCCAGCAGTGAATCAAAACAAGTCTGGACTGAAGCTTTCTTT.

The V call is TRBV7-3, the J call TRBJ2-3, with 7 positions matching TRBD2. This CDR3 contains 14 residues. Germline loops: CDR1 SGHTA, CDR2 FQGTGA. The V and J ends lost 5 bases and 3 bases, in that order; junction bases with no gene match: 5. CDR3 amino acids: CASSARELTDTQYF. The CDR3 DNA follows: TGTGCCAGCAGCGCGCGGGAGCTAACAGATACGCAGTATTTT.

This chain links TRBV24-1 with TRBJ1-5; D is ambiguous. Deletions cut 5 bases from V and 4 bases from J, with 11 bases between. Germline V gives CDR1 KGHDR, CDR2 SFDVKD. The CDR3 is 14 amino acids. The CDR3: CATSGSGPNQPQHF. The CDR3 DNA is TGTGCCACCAGTGGTTCGGGTCCAAATCAGCCCCAGCATTTT.

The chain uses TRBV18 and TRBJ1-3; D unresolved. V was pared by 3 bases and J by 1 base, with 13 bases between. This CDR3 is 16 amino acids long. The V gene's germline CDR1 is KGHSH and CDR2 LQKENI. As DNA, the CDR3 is TGTGCCAGCTCACCCCAGGAGGCCGGGTCTGGAAACACCATATATTTT. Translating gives CASSPQEAGSGNTIYF.

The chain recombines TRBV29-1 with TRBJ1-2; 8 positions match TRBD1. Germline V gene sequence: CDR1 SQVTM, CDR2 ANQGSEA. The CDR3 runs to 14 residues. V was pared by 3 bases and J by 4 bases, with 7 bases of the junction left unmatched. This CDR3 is CSVDHQGAGYGYTF. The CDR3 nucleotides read TGCAGCGTTGATCACCAGGGGGCGGGCTATGGCTACACCTTC.

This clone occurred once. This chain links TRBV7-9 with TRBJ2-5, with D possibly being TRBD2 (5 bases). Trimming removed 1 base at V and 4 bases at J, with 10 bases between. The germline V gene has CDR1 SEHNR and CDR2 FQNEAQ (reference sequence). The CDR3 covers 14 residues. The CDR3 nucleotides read TGTGCCAGCAGCTTAGATGTCGGAGGAGAGACCCAGTACTTC. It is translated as CASSLDVGGETQYF.

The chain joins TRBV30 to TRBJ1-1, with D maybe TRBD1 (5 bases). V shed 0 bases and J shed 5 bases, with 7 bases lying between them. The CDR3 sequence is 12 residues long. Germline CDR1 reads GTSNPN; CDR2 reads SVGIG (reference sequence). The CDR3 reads CAWSVRGTEAFF. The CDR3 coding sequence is TGTGCCTGGAGTGTCCGGGGGACTGAAGCTTTCTTT.

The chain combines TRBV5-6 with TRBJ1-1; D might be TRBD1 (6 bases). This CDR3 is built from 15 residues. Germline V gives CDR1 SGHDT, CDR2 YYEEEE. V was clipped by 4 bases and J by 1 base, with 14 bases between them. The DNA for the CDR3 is TGTGCCAGCAGCAGTCAGGGGAGCCGGAACACTGAAGCTTTCTTT. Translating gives CASSSQGSRNTEAFF.

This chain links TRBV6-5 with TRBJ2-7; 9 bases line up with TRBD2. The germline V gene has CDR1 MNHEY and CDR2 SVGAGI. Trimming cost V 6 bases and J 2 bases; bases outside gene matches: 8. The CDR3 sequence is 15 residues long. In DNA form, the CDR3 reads TGTGCCAGCAGGACAGGACTAGCGAACCCCTACGAGCAGTACTTC. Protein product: CASRTGLANPYEQYF.

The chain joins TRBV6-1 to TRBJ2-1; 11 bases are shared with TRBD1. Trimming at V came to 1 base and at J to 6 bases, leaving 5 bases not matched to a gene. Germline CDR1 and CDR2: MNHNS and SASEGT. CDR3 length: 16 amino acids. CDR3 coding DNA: TGTGCCAGCAGTGAAGACGGACAGGGGGCCTTCAATGAGCAGTTCTTC. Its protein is CASSEDGQGAFNEQFF.

For the CDR3, the DNA is TGTGCCAGCAGCTTAAACGAGGTTAATGAGCAGTTCTTC. It yields the protein CASSLNEVNEQFF. The chain joins TRBV7-9 to TRBJ2-1; D is unresolved. Germline CDR1 reads SEHNR; CDR2 reads FQNEAQ (reference sequence). The V end was cut by 2 bases, the J end by 7 bases, with 9 bases between. This CDR3 is 13 amino acids long.